This T cell receptor beta chain was recorded in a study of tumor T cells in aggressive B-cell lymphoma. Germline-derived CDR1 and CDR2 are MNHNY and SVGAGI (reference sequence). The length of the CDR3 is 15 residues. The J segment lost 0 bases and the V segment lost 6 bases, leaving 5 bases of the junction unmatched. Clones were sequenced by immunoSEQ multiplex PCR, and TCRdb holds only the in-frame ones, with some missing. This sample has several thousand clones; about 88% occur once, and the top ten carry 3% to 4%. The V call is TRBV6-6, the J call TRBJ2-1, with 7 positions matching TRBD1. This clonotype was sampled from an adult with diffuse large B cell lymphoma. The sequenced material came from tumor tissue. Here the CDR3 DNA reads TGTGCCAGCAGCCCGACAGGGAGCTCCTACAATGAGCAGTTCTTC. This gives the protein CASSPTGSSYNEQFF.